Sequencing of this TCR beta chain was carried out in a study of shared clonotypes between healthy human individuals. Using immunoSEQ multiplex PCR, the repertoire was profiled, and TCRdb retains in-frame clones only, with some absent. Of some 1.5 million clones in the sample, around 97% are singletons; the top ten hold approximately 1.2%. Regarding the study as a whole: Approximately 4.5% was the fraction of naive CD4 clonotypes found shared across several donors.

As to this clone: The antigen is unknown.

Germline-derived CDR1 and CDR2 are SQVTM and ANQGSEA. Trimming at V came to 7 bases and at J to 6 bases, leaving 9 bases not matched to a gene. The CDR3 sequence is 13 residues long. The chain couples TRBV29-1 to TRBJ1-2; 9 nucleotides line up with TRBD1. The TCR originated in a man aged 25 to 40 in good health. Sequenced: naive CD4+ T cells sorted from blood. Subset meaning: CD45RA+ positively selected. CDR3 bases: TGCAGCGGAATTCACAGGGGGCCCGATGGCTACACCTTC. This gives the protein CSGIHRGPDGYTF.